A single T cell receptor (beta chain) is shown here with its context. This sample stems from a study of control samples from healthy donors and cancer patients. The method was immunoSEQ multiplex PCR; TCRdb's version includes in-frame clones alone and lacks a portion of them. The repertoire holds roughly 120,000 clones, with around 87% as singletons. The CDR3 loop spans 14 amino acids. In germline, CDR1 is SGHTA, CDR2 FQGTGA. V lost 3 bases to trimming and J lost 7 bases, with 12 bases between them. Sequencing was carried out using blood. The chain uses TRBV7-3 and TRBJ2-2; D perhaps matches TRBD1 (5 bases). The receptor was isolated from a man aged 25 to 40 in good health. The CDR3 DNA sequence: TGTGCCAGCAGCTTGGGGTGGCAGGGCGGGGAGCTGTTTTTT. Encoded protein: CASSLGWQGGELFF.